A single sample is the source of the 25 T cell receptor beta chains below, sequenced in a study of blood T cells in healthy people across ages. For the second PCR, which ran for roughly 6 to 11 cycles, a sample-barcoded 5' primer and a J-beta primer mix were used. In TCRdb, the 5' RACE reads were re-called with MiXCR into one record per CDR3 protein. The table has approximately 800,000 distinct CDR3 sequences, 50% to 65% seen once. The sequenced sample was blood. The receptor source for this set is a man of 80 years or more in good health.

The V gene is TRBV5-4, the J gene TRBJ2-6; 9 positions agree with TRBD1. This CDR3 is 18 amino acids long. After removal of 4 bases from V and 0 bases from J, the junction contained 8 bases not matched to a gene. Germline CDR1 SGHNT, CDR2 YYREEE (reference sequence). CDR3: CASSPGTGLNSGANVLTF. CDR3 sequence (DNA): TGTGCCAGCAGCCCGGGGACAGGGCTAAACTCTGGGGCCAACGTCCTGACTTTC.

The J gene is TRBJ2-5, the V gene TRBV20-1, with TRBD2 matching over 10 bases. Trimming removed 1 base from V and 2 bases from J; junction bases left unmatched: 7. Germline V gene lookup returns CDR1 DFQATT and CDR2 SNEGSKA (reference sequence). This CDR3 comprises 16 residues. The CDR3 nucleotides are TGCAGTGCTAGAGGGTCCGGAGCGGGAGGGCAAGAGACCCAGTACTTC. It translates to CSARGSGAGGQETQYF.

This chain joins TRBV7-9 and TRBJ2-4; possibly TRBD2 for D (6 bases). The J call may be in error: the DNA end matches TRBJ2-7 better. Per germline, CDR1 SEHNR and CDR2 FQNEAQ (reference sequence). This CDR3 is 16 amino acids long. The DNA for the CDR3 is TGTGCCAGCAGCGTCGGGCGGCCCGGGGACTTGTACGAGCAGTACTTC. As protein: CASSVGRPGDLYEQYF.

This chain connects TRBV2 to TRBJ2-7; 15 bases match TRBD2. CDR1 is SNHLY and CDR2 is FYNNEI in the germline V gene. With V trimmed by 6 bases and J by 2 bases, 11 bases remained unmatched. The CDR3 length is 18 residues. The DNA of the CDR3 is TGTGCCAGCAGCGAAATCGGGACTAGCGGGAGGTCCCCCTACGAGCAGTACTTC. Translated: CASSEIGTSGRSPYEQYF.

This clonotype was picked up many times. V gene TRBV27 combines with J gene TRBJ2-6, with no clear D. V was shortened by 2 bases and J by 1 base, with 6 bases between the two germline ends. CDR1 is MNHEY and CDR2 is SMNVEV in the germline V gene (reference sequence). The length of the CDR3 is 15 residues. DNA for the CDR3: TGTGCCAGCAGTTTACGGCCTTCTGGGGCCAACGTCCTGACTTTC. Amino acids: CASSLRPSGANVLTF.

The CDR3 loop is CSARDLGHWGRGLSYNEQFF. In DNA form, the CDR3 reads TGCAGTGCTAGAGATCTGGGGCATTGGGGCAGGGGGCTTTCCTACAATGAGCAGTTCTTC. The V gene is TRBV20-1, the J gene TRBJ2-1; 8 bases are a match to TRBD1. J gave up 1 base and V 0 bases, and 17 bases lay outside the gene matches. Germline CDR1 reads DFQATT; CDR2 reads SNEGSKA (reference sequence). The CDR3 runs 20 residues.

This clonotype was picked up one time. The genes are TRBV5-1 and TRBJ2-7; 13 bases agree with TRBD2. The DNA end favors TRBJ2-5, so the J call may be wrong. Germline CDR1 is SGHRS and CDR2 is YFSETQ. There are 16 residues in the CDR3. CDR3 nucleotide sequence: TGCGCCAGCAGCCCAAGGACTAGCGGGGGACAAGAGACCCAGTACTTC. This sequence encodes CASSPRTSGGQETQYF.

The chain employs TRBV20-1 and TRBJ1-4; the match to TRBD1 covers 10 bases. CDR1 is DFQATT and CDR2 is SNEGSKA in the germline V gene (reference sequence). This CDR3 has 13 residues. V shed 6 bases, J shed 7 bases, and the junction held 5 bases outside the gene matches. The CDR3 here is CSARQGAPEKLFF. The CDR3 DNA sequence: TGCAGTGCCAGACAGGGGGCGCCTGAAAAACTGTTTTTT.

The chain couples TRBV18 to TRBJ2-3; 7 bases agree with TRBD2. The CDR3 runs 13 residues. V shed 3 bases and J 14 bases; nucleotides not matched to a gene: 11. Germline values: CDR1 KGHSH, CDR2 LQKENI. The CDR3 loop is CASSPTQAGYAYF. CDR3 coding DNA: TGTGCCAGCTCACCGACGCAAGCGGGGTACGCGTATTTT.

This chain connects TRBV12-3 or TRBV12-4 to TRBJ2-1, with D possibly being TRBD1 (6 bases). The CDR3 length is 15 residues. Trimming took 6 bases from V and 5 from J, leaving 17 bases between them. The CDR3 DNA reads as TGTGCCAGCAGCTCTCAGGGGATCAGCGACAATGAGCAGTTCTTC. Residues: CASSSQGISDNEQFF.

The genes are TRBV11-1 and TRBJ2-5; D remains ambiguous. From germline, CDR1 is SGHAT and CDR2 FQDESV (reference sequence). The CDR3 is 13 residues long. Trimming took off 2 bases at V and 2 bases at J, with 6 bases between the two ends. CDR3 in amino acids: CASSLLEQETQYF. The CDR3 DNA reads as TGTGCCAGCAGCTTACTGGAACAAGAGACCCAGTACTTC.

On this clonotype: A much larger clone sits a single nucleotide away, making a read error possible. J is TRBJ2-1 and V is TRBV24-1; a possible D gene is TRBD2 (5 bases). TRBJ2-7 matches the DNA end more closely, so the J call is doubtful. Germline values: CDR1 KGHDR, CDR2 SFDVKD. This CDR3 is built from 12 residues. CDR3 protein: CATRGSSNEQYF. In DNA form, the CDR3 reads TGTGCCACCCGGGGAAGCAGCAATGAGCAGTACTTC.

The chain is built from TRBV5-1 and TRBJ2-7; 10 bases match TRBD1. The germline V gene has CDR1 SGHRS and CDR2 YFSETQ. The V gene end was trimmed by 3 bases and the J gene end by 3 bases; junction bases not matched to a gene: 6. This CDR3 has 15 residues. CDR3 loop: CASSYGTGEFYEQYF. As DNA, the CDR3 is TGCGCCAGCAGCTACGGGACAGGGGAATTCTACGAGCAGTACTTC.

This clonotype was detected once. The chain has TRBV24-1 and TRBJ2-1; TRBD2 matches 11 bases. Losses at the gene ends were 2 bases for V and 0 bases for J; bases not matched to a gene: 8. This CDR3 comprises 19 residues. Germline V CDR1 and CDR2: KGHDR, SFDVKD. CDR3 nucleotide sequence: TGTGCCACCAGTGATTGGAGGCTAGCGGGAGGTATCTCCTACAATGAGCAGTTCTTC. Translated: CATSDWRLAGGISYNEQFF.

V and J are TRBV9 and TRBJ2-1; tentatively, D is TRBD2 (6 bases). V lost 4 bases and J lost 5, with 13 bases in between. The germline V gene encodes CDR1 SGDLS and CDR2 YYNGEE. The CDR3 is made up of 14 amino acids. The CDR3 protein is CASSPGSSNNEQFF. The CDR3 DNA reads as TGTGCCAGCAGCCCCGGGAGTAGCAACAATGAGCAGTTCTTC.

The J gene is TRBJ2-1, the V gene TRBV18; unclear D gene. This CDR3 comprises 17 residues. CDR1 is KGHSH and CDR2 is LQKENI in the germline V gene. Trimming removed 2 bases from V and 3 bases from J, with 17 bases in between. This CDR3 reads CASSPGLPKFLYNEQFF. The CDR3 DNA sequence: TGTGCCAGCTCACCAGGTCTACCAAAATTCCTCTACAATGAGCAGTTCTTC.

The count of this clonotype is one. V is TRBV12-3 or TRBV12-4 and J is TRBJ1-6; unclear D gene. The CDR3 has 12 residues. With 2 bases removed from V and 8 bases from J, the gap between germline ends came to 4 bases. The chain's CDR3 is CASSLTDSPLHF. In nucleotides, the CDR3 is TGTGCCAGCAGTTTAACGGATTCACCCCTCCACTTT.

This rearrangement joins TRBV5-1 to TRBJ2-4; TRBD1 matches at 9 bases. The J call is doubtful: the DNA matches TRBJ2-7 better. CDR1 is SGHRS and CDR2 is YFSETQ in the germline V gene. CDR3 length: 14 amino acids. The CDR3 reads CASSYGQGQTEQYF. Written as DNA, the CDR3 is TGCGCCAGCAGCTACGGACAGGGGCAGACCGAGCAGTACTTC.

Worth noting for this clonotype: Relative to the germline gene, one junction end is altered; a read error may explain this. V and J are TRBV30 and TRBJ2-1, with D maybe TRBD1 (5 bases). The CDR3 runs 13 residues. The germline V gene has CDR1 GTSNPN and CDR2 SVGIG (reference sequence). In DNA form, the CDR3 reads TGTGCCTGGGACAGACCTATTGGGAATGAACAGTTCTTC. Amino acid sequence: CAWDRPIGNEQFF.

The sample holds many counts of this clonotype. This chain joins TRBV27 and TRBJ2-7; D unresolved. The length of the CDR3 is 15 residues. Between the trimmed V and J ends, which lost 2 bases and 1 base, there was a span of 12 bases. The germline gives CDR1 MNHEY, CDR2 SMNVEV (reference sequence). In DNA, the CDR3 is TGTGCCAGCAGTTTAAAGGTAGGATGGTCCTACGAGCAGTACTTC. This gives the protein CASSLKVGWSYEQYF.

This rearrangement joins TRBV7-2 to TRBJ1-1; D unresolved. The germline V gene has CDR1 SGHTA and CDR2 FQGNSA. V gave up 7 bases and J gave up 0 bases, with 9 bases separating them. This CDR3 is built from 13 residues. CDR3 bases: TGTGCCAGCACCAGTAACATGAACACTGAAGCTTTCTTT. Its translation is CASTSNMNTEAFF.

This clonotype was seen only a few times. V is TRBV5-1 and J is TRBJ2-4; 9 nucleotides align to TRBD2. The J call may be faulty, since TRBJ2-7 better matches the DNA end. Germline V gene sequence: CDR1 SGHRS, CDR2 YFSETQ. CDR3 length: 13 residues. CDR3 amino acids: CASSHPSGVEQYF. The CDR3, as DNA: TGCGCCAGCAGTCACCCTAGCGGGGTCGAGCAGTACTTC.

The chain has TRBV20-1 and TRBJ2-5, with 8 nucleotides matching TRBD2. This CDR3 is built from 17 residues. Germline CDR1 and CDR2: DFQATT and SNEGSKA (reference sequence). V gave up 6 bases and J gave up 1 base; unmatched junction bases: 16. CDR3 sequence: CSAKGLAGEGGQETQYF. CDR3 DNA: TGCAGTGCCAAAGGGCTAGCGGGTGAGGGGGGCCAAGAGACCCAGTACTTC.

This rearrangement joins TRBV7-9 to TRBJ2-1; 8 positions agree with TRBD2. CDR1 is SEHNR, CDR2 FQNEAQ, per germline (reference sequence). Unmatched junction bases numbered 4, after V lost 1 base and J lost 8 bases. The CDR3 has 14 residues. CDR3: CASSLGTSWDEQFF. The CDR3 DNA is TGTGCCAGCAGCTTAGGGACTAGCTGGGATGAGCAGTTCTTC. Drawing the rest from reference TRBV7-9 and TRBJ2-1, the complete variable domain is DTGVSQNPRHKITKRGQNVTFRCDPISEHNRLYWYRQTLGQGPEFLTYFQNEAQLEKSRLLSDRFSAERPKGSFSTLEIQRTEQGDSAMYLCASSLGTSWDEQFFGPGTRLTVL.

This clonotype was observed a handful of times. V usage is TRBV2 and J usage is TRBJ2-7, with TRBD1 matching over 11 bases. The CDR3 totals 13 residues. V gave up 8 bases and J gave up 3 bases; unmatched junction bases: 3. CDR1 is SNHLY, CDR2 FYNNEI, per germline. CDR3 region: CASAGQGGYEQYF. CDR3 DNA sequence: TGTGCCAGCGCGGGACAGGGGGGCTACGAGCAGTACTTC. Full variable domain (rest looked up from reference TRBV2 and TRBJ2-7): EPEVTQTPSHQVTQMGQEVILRCVPISNHLYFYWYRQILGQKVEFLVSFYNNEISEKSEIFDDQFSVERPDGSNFTLKIRSTKLEDSAMYFCASAGQGGYEQYFGPGTRLTVT.